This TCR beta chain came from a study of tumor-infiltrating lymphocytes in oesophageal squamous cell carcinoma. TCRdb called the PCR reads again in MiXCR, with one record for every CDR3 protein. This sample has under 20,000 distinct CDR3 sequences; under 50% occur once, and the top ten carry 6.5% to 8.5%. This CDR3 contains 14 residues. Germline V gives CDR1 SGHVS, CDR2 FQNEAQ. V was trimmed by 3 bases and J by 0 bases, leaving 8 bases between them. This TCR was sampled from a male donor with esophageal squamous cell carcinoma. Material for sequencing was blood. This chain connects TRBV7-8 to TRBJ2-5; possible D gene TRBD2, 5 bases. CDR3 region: CASSFRENQETQYF. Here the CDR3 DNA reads TGTGCCAGCAGCTTCCGGGAAAACCAAGAGACCCAGTACTTC.